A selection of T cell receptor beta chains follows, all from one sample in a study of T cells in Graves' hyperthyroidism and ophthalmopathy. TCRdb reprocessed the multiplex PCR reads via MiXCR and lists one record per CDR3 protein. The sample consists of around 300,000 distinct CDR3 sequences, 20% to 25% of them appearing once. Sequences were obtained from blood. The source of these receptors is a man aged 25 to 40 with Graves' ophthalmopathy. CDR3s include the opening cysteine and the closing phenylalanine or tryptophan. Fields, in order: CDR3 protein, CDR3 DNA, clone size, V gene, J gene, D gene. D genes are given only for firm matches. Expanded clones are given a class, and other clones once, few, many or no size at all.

CASSLDSLAGVWFF	TGCGCCAGCAGCTTGGATTCACTAGCGGGAGTCTGGTTTTTT	NA	TRBV5-1	TRBJ2-2	TRBD2
CSVAGTGGGEQYF	TGCAGCGTTGCTGGGACAGGGGGCGGGGAGCAGTACTTC	few	TRBV29-1	TRBJ2-7	TRBD1
CSVARDINQPQHF	TGCAGCGTTGCCAGGGACATCAATCAGCCCCAGCATTTT	NA	TRBV29-1	TRBJ1-5	NA
CASSLRDWNLINEQFF	TGTGCCAGCAGCCTCCGGGACTGGAACCTTATCAATGAGCAGTTCTTC	many	TRBV3-1	TRBJ2-1	NA
CASSWTGAKNIQYF	TGTGCCAGCAGCTGGACAGGGGCCAAAAACATTCAGTACTTC	few	TRBV28	TRBJ2-4	TRBD1
CASSPQEGQLNTEAFF	TGTGCCAGCTCACCACAAGAGGGCCAGTTGAACACTGAAGCTTTCTTT	NA	TRBV18	TRBJ1-1	NA
CASSLGGRQGDEQLF	TGTGCCAGCAGCCTAGGGGGACGGCAGGGGGATGAGCAGCTCTTC	NA	TRBV4-2	TRBJ2-1	TRBD1
CASSLLSGAMSYEQYF	TGTGCCAGCAGCTTGTTGTCTGGGGCTATGAGCTACGAGCAGTACTTC	NA	TRBV5-6	TRBJ2-7	NA
CAISDLRKNTEAFF	TGTGCCATCAGTGACCTAAGGAAGAACACTGAAGCTTTCTTT	NA	TRBV10-3	TRBJ1-1	NA
CASSWGGADTEAFF	TGTGCCAGCAGCTGGGGGGGCGCGGACACTGAAGCTTTCTTT	NA	TRBV4-2	TRBJ1-1	NA
CASSKTGSYEQYF	TGTGCCAGCAGCAAGACTGGATCCTACGAGCAGTACTTC	few	TRBV27	TRBJ2-7	NA
CASSPESSNQPQHF	TGTGCCAGCAGTCCCGAATCAAGCAATCAGCCCCAGCATTTT	few	TRBV12-3/TRBV12-4	TRBJ1-5	NA
CSVYGSSTDTQYF	TGCAGCGTTTACGGTTCTAGCACAGATACGCAGTATTTT	many	TRBV29-1	TRBJ2-3	NA
CSVEELRDRINYGYTF	TGCAGCGTTGAAGAGTTACGGGACAGAATTAACTATGGCTACACCTTC	NA	TRBV29-1	TRBJ1-2	TRBD1
CASNAAVSYEQYF	TGTGCCAGCAATGCGGCAGTCTCCTACGAGCAGTACTTC	few	TRBV2	TRBJ2-7	NA
CATSETGQGDTQYF	TGTGCCACCAGTGAAACGGGACAGGGCGATACGCAGTATTTT	NA	TRBV24-1	TRBJ2-3	TRBD1
CASSPRTSGTFGQFF	TGTGCCAGCAGCCCAAGGACTAGCGGGACTTTTGGGCAGTTCTTC	few	TRBV3-1	TRBJ2-1	TRBD2
CASSLTRGVSYEQYF	TGTGCCAGCAGTTTGACTAGGGGGGTATCCTACGAGCAGTACTTC	NA	TRBV6-1	TRBJ2-7	NA
CSAYFMNTEAFF	TGCAGTGCTTACTTCATGAACACTGAAGCTTTCTTT	NA	TRBV20-1	TRBJ1-1	NA
CASSSGLSSYNEQFF	TGTGCCAGCAGCTCAGGACTGAGCTCCTACAATGAGCAGTTCTTC	many	TRBV11-2	TRBJ2-1	NA
CSARDGTGVMNEQFF	TGCAGTGCTAGAGATGGGACAGGGGTAATGAATGAGCAGTTCTTC	NA	TRBV20-1	TRBJ2-1	TRBD1
CASRVQKNTEAFF	TGTGCCAGCAGGGTACAGAAAAACACTGAAGCTTTCTTT	NA	TRBV12-3/TRBV12-4	TRBJ1-1	NA
CASSINRVGANTEAFF	TGTGCCAGTAGTATCAACAGGGTTGGGGCGAACACTGAAGCTTTCTTT	NA	TRBV19	TRBJ1-1	NA
CASSAERGRPNQPQHF	TGTGCCAGCAGTGCTGAGCGGGGCCGTCCTAATCAGCCCCAGCATTTT	many	TRBV6-1	TRBJ1-5	NA
CASSFETGDNTEAFF	TGTGCCAGCAGTTTTGAGACAGGGGATAACACTGAAGCTTTCTTT	few	TRBV28	TRBJ1-1	TRBD1
CASSDGLTYNEQFF	TGTGCCAGCAGTGATGGGCTCACCTACAATGAGCAGTTCTTC	many	TRBV25-1	TRBJ2-1	NA
CASMGLAGEETQYF	TGTGCCAGCATGGGTCTAGCGGGAGAAGAGACCCAGTACTTC	NA	TRBV6-1	TRBJ2-5	TRBD2
CASSYGQYTGELFF	TGTGCCAGCAGTTACGGACAGTACACCGGGGAGCTGTTTTTT	many	TRBV6-6	TRBJ2-2	NA
CAISFPGGSSYEQYF	TGTGCCATCAGTTTCCCCGGGGGTTCCTCCTACGAGCAGTACTTC	NA	TRBV10-3	TRBJ2-7	NA
CASSLQDVYTGELFF	TGCGCCAGCAGCTTGCAGGACGTATACACCGGGGAGCTGTTTTTT	NA	TRBV5-1	TRBJ2-2	NA
CASSFAGVGEQYF	TGTGCCAGCAGCTTCGCGGGAGTCGGCGAGCAGTACTTC	many	TRBV7-9	TRBJ2-7	TRBD2
CAWSGFGLSTEAFF	TGTGCCTGGAGTGGCTTTGGCCTGAGCACTGAAGCTTTCTTT	many	TRBV30	TRBJ1-1	NA
CASSTWTSVNEQFF	TGTGCCAGCAGCACCTGGACTAGCGTTAATGAGCAGTTCTTC	many	TRBV11-3	TRBJ2-1	TRBD2
CASSGLAGYNEQFF	TGTGCCAGCAGTGGACTAGCGGGCTACAATGAGCAGTTCTTC	many	TRBV6-1	TRBJ2-1	TRBD2
CSADPVSGTGVTDTQYF	TGCAGTGCCGACCCGGTTTCCGGGACAGGGGTTACAGATACGCAGTATTTT	many	TRBV20-1	TRBJ2-3	TRBD1
CASSLELRSTGNTIYF	TGTGCCAGCAGCTTAGAGTTGAGATCCACTGGAAACACCATATATTTT	NA	TRBV7-9	TRBJ1-3	NA
CAISPSGSRGTDTQYF	TGTGCCATCAGCCCTAGCGGGAGCCGAGGCACAGATACGCAGTATTTT	few	TRBV10-3	TRBJ2-3	TRBD2
CASSERGKNTEAFF	TGTGCCAGCAGTGAAAGGGGAAAGAACACTGAAGCTTTCTTT	many	TRBV2	TRBJ1-1	NA
CASSSLGPQGYIQYF	TGTGCCAGCAGCTCGCTGGGGCCCCAGGGGTACATTCAGTACTTC	few	TRBV7-2	TRBJ2-4	NA
CASRETPNSEAFF	TGTGCCAGCAGGGAGACCCCAAACTCTGAAGCTTTCTTT	NA	TRBV2	TRBJ1-1	NA
CASSLSATTYEQYF	TGTGCCAGCAGCCTGTCGGCGACAACCTACGAGCAGTACTTC	NA	TRBV5-8	TRBJ2-7	NA
CASSFDRNQPQHF	TGTGCCAGCAGCTTCGACAGGAATCAGCCCCAGCATTTT	NA	TRBV6-1	TRBJ1-5	NA
CASSPTWGSRTEAFF	TGTGCCAGCAGCCCGACCTGGGGGAGTAGGACTGAAGCTTTCTTT	NA	TRBV7-2	TRBJ1-1	NA
CASSLGKPDTQYF	TGTGCCAGCAGCTTAGGCAAACCAGATACGCAGTATTTT	many	TRBV7-2	TRBJ2-3	NA
CASSVRLASYNEQFF	TGTGCCAGCAGCGTACGACTAGCGTCCTACAATGAGCAGTTCTTC	NA	TRBV9	TRBJ2-1	TRBD2
CASSETSGSSNEQFF	TGTGCCAGCAGTGAAACTAGCGGGAGTTCAAATGAGCAGTTCTTC	many	TRBV2	TRBJ2-1	TRBD2
CASRTRTGINSPLHF	TGTGCCAGCAGAACCCGGACAGGAATAAATTCACCCCTCCACTTT	few	TRBV12-3/TRBV12-4	TRBJ1-6	TRBD1
CASSFWLAGSTDTQYF	TGTGCCAGCAGTTTCTGGCTAGCGGGAAGCACAGATACGCAGTATTTT	NA	TRBV12-3/TRBV12-4	TRBJ2-3	TRBD2
CASSLPDGREETQYF	TGTGCCAGCAGCTTACCGGACGGGAGGGAAGAGACCCAGTACTTC	NA	TRBV7-9	TRBJ2-5	TRBD2
CASSYHDRGADTQYF	TGTGCCAGCAGTTACCACGACAGGGGAGCAGATACGCAGTATTTT	many	TRBV12-3/TRBV12-4	TRBJ2-3	TRBD1
CASSFFTSGRALPDTQYF	TGTGCCAGCAGCTTCTTTACTAGCGGGAGGGCCCTGCCAGATACGCAGTATTTT	few	TRBV7-6	TRBJ2-3	TRBD2
CASSLRGDGEQYF	TGCGCCAGCAGCTTGAGGGGCGATGGCGAGCAGTACTTC	few	TRBV5-1	TRBJ2-7	NA
CSAPGLAGGRSYNEQFF	TGCAGTGCCCCGGGACTAGCGGGAGGCCGATCCTACAATGAGCAGTTCTTC	few	TRBV20-1	TRBJ2-1	TRBD2
CSVEKGPPGAQETQYF	TGCAGCGTTGAAAAGGGCCCCCCCGGGGCCCAAGAGACCCAGTACTTC	NA	TRBV29-1	TRBJ2-5	NA
CASTSNGLAGYEQYF	TGTGCCAGCACTTCCAACGGGCTAGCGGGTTACGAGCAGTACTTC	NA	TRBV7-8	TRBJ2-7	TRBD2